This entry describes one TCR beta chain. The antigen is undetermined. Between the trimmed V and J ends, which lost 1 base and 0 bases, there was a span of 10 bases. Per the germline V gene, CDR1 is MNHNS and CDR2 is SASEGT. The CDR3 is 16 residues long. The data are from a study of shared clonotypes between healthy human individuals. Study conclusions and caveats: The donor pool, a small one, limited the genetic and exposure-history diversity represented.

The table came from immunoSEQ multiplex PCR; TCRdb's copy has only in-frame clones and leaves some out. The profile shows a few million clones, approximately 93% of them singletons. The J gene is TRBJ2-1, the V gene TRBV6-1, with D uncertain. Sequenced material: naive CD4+ T cells from PBMCs. Subset denoted: CD45RA+ positively selected. The sequence came from a man between 18 and 29 years old in good health. Some clones in this sample may be carry-over from other donors' samples. The CDR3 is CASSEEKFSSYNEQFF. The CDR3 DNA reads as TGTGCCAGCAGTGAAGAAAAATTTAGCTCCTACAATGAGCAGTTCTTC.